The 24 T cell receptor beta chains below all came from one sample that was sequenced in a study of cytomegalovirus exposure and HLA in healthy donors (dated by TCRdb to the late 2010s). Libraries were built with the immunoSEQ multiplex PCR assay. Sourced from immuneACCESS, this table was stored by TCRdb with only in-frame sequences that have V and J called. A share of the clones is absent; for the studies checked, an unresolved V gene accounts for under half, and the remainder has no known explanation. Within this sample are some 220,000 clones, with about 89% of them counted one time only. The ten largest clones add up to about 0.95% of the sample. Sequenced sample: PBMCs. The receptors here all came from a woman aged 18-30 years in good health and CMV-seronegative.

This rearrangement joins TRBV28 to TRBJ1-2; D gene unclear. Trimming left V 4 bases short and J 1 base short, with 10 bases between. CDR3 length equals 14 residues. Germline V gene data show CDR1 as MDHEN and CDR2 as SYDVKM. CDR3 amino acids: CASSSSPGNYGYTF. The CDR3 bases are TGTGCCAGCAGTTCCTCTCCGGGTAACTATGGCTACACCTTC.

The chain couples TRBV10-2 to TRBJ1-1; TRBD1 agrees at 10 bases. Germline V gene lookup returns CDR1 WSHSY and CDR2 SAAADI. This CDR3 region has 17 residues. J lost 2 bases, V lost 10 bases, and 16 bases had no gene match. CDR3 residues: CATFDRGRLGVNTEAFF. DNA of the CDR3: TGCGCCACCTTCGACAGGGGGCGATTGGGTGTTAACACTGAAGCTTTCTTT.

J is TRBJ1-5 and V is TRBV11-2; possible D gene TRBD1, 5 bases. The CDR3 loop spans 15 amino acids. Germline CDR1 reads SGHAT; CDR2 reads FQNNGV. V was trimmed by 0 bases and J by 7 bases, leaving 13 bases between them. The CDR3, as DNA: TGTGCCAGCAGCTTAGACTTCCAGGGAGGGCAGCCCCAGCATTTT. It specifies CASSLDFQGGQPQHF.

The chain carries TRBV14 and TRBJ2-6; D gene unclear. Deletions cut 2 bases from V and 11 bases from J, with 7 bases between. Germline-derived CDR1 and CDR2 are SGHDN and FVKESK. CDR3 length: 12 residues. The CDR3 sequence is CASSQFGDVLTF. In nucleotides, the CDR3 is TGTGCCAGCAGCCAATTCGGAGACGTCCTGACTTTC.

V and J are TRBV7-6 and TRBJ1-4; no firm D call. Looked up from germline, CDR1 is SGHVS and CDR2 is FNYEAQ. Trimming shortened V by 8 bases and J by 5 bases, and 12 bases separated the two germline ends. The CDR3 runs to 13 residues. The CDR3 region is CASRGGKNEKLFF. The CDR3 DNA reads as TGTGCCAGCCGGGGAGGGAAAAATGAAAAACTGTTTTTT. The full variable domain, completed using reference TRBV7-6 and TRBJ1-4, is GAGVSQSPRYKVTKRGQDVALRCDPISGHVSLYWYRQALGQGPEFLTYFNYEAQQDKSGLPNDRFSAERPEGSISTLTIQRTEQRDSAMYRCASRGGKNEKLFFGSGTQLSVL.

Here the CDR3 reads CASRPGQGGNQPQHF. The CDR3 DNA sequence: TGTGCCAGCAGACCGGGACAAGGAGGAAATCAGCCCCAGCATTTT. The chain links TRBV6-5 to TRBJ1-5; a possible D gene is TRBD1 (6 bases). The length of the CDR3 is 15 residues. Trimming cost V 6 bases and J 4 bases, with 16 bases left between them. Germline values: CDR1 MNHEY, CDR2 SVGAGI.

V is TRBV13 and J is TRBJ2-3; TRBD2 matches at 13 bases. Trimming took 4 bases from V and 3 from J; bases not matched to a gene: 7. The CDR3 consists of 17 residues. Germline V CDR1 and CDR2: PRHDT, FYEKMQ (reference sequence). CDR3 sequence: CASSSGTSGDKTDTQYF. CDR3 sequence (DNA): TGTGCCAGCAGCTCAGGGACTAGCGGGGACAAAACAGATACGCAGTATTTT. Full variable domain (rest looked up from reference TRBV13 and TRBJ2-3): AAGVIQSPRHLIKEKRETATLKCYPIPRHDTVYWYQQGPGQDPQFLISFYEKMQSDKGSIPDRFSAQQFSDYHSELNMSSLELGDSALYFCASSSGTSGDKTDTQYFGPGTRLTVL.

This sequence joins TRBV7-9 and TRBJ1-5; TRBD1 agrees at 9 bases. CDR1 is SEHNR, CDR2 FQNEAQ, per germline (reference sequence). The V and J ends lost 5 bases and 0 bases, in that order; junction bases with no gene match: 8. The CDR3 totals 17 residues. CDR3 DNA: TGTGCCAGCAGCAGGGGGACAGGGTACGGTAGCAATCAGCCCCAGCATTTT. Encoded protein: CASSRGTGYGSNQPQHF.

The chain employs TRBV9 and TRBJ2-5; 7 bases fit TRBD1. The CDR3 extends over 13 amino acids. V lost 4 bases to trimming and J lost 4 bases; unmatched junction nucleotides: 4. CDR1 and CDR2 (germline): SGDLS, YYNGEE. CDR3 residues: CASSIRTGETQYF. CDR3 sequence (DNA): TGTGCCAGCAGCATCAGGACAGGAGAGACCCAGTACTTC.

This clone was seen only a few times. This chain links TRBV9 with TRBJ1-3, with 8 bases matching TRBD1. Germline lookup yields CDR1 SGDLS and CDR2 YYNGEE. This CDR3 region has 15 residues. Trimming took 4 bases from V and 4 from J; bases not matched to a gene: 7. This CDR3 is CASSPRTGQGNTIYF. The CDR3 DNA is TGTGCCAGCAGCCCCAGGACAGGGCAAGGAAACACCATATATTTT.

This sequence joins TRBV28 and TRBJ2-7; the match to TRBD2 covers 8 bases. V lost 6 bases, J lost 3 bases, and 13 bases stayed unmatched. This CDR3 has 16 residues. Germline V lookup: CDR1 MDHEN, CDR2 SYDVKM. The CDR3 loop reads CASRNQAGASGYEQYF. For the CDR3, the DNA is TGTGCCAGCAGGAACCAAGCGGGAGCCTCCGGCTACGAGCAGTACTTC.

The chain is built from TRBV6-5 and TRBJ1-2, with a tentative D call TRBD1 (6 bases). Germline V gene lookup returns CDR1 MNHEY and CDR2 SVGAGI. There are 14 residues in the CDR3. V lost 4 bases to trimming and J lost 10 bases, with 19 bases between them. CDR3 region: CASSLTDSFALYTF. For the CDR3, the DNA is TGTGCCAGCAGTTTAACGGACAGCTTTGCCCTCTACACCTTC.

This clone has a single count. The V and J genes are TRBV27 and TRBJ1-2, with TRBD1 matching 8 bases. Trimming removed 3 bases from V and 4 bases from J; junction bases left unmatched: 1. The CDR3 extends over 13 amino acids. Germline V gene lookup returns CDR1 MNHEY and CDR2 SMNVEV (reference sequence). The CDR3 coding sequence is TGTGCCAGCAGTTTTGGACAGGGCTATGGCTACACCTTC. This gives the protein CASSFGQGYGYTF.

The V and J genes are TRBV5-1 and TRBJ2-7; no definite D call. Trimming stripped 0 bases from V and 6 bases from J, with 13 bases between. CDR1 and CDR2 from the germline V gene are SGHRS and YFSETQ. The CDR3 length is 14 residues. In DNA, the CDR3 is TGCGCCAGCAGCTTGGACGGCAGACTTGGCGAGCAGTACTTC. Residues: CASSLDGRLGEQYF.

The chain has TRBV25-1 and TRBJ2-3; 10 bases match TRBD2. The V segment lost 6 bases and the J segment 3 bases; nucleotides outside the gene matches: 3. This CDR3 comprises 14 residues. Looked up from germline, CDR1 is MGHDK and CDR2 is SYGVNS. The CDR3 bases are TGTGCCAGCAGGGAGACTAGCGGGACAGATACGCAGTATTTT. Its translation is CASRETSGTDTQYF.

J is TRBJ2-7 and V is TRBV27; 8 bases match TRBD1. Germline assignment: CDR1 MNHEY and CDR2 SMNVEV (reference sequence). V gave up 5 bases and J gave up 2 bases; unmatched junction bases: 8. This CDR3 has 15 residues. CDR3 nucleotides: TGTGCCAGCAGTGCGGGGACAGGACTGACCTACGAGCAGTACTTC. Residues: CASSAGTGLTYEQYF.

This chain joins TRBV10-3 and TRBJ2-5; 9 positions agree with TRBD2. The CDR3 has 14 residues. Germline CDR1 and CDR2: ENHRY and SYGVKD. J lost 5 bases, V lost 2 bases, and 3 bases had no gene match. The CDR3 reads CAISEGSGRETQYF. The CDR3 DNA reads TGTGCCATCAGTGAGGGGAGCGGGAGGGAGACCCAGTACTTC.

The chain combines TRBV7-9 with TRBJ2-1, with 8 bases that match TRBD2. This CDR3 region has 17 residues. Germline CDR1 and CDR2: SEHNR and FQNEAQ (reference sequence). The J segment lost 8 bases and the V segment lost 5 bases, leaving 17 bases of the junction unmatched. The CDR3 nucleotides are TGTGCCAGCAGCCGTCCTAGGGCCCGGGAGGGAGGGTATGAGCAGTTCTTC. Protein sequence: CASSRPRAREGGYEQFF.

The CDR3 coding sequence is TGTGCCAGCAGTTTGACTAGCTTCATAGGGAACATTCAGTACTTC. It yields the protein CASSLTSFIGNIQYF. This chain uses TRBV27 with TRBJ2-4, with 7 bases aligning to TRBD2. V was pared by 3 bases and J by 7 bases, with 9 bases of the junction left unmatched. The CDR3 runs to 15 residues. CDR1 is MNHEY, CDR2 SMNVEV, per germline (reference sequence).

V usage is TRBV11-2 and J usage is TRBJ2-7, with D possibly TRBD1 on 6 matching bases. Germline V gives CDR1 SGHAT, CDR2 FQNNGV. V was trimmed by 1 base and J by 4 bases, leaving 11 bases between them. The CDR3 has 14 residues. The CDR3 DNA sequence: TGTGCCAGCAGCTTAGGGCAGGGGTATTACGAGCAGTACTTC. It translates to CASSLGQGYYEQYF.

The V and J genes are TRBV14 and TRBJ2-3; 9 nucleotides line up with TRBD2. Looked up from germline, CDR1 is SGHDN and CDR2 is FVKESK. This CDR3 comprises 14 residues. Trimming removed 8 bases from V and 2 bases from J; junction bases left unmatched: 5. CDR3 region: CASVAGASTDTQYF. Written as DNA, the CDR3 is TGTGCCAGCGTAGCGGGAGCTTCCACAGATACGCAGTATTTT.

V gene TRBV2 combines with J gene TRBJ1-1; D gene ambiguous. Deletions cut 9 bases from V and 4 bases from J, with 15 bases between. In germline, CDR1 is SNHLY, CDR2 FYNNEI. This CDR3 region has 13 residues. The chain's CDR3 is CASSSSGSTEAFF. The CDR3, as DNA: TGTGCCAGTAGTTCTTCAGGTTCCACTGAAGCTTTCTTT.

The V call is TRBV5-8, the J call TRBJ2-7; D perhaps matches TRBD1 (6 bases). There are 15 residues in the CDR3. V dropped 4 bases and J dropped 3 bases, with 17 bases sitting between them. Per the germline V gene, CDR1 is SGHTS and CDR2 is YDEGEE. CDR3: CASSPRGGQLYEQYF. The CDR3 region has the DNA TGTGCCAGCAGCCCCAGGGGTGGGCAGCTCTACGAGCAGTACTTC.

The chain is built from TRBV27 and TRBJ2-3; D is possibly TRBD2 (5 bases). V lost 5 bases and J lost 6, with 9 bases in between. Germline values: CDR1 MNHEY, CDR2 SMNVEV (reference sequence). The CDR3 runs to 12 residues. The CDR3 is CASSPQRDTQYF. DNA of the CDR3: TGTGCCAGCAGTCCACAGCGGGATACGCAGTATTTT.